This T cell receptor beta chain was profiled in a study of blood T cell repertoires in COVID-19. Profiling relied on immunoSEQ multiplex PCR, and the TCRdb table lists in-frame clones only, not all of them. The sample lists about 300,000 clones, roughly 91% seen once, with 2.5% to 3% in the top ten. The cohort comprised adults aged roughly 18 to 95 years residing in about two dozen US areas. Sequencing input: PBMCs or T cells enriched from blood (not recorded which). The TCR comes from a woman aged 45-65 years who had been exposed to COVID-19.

In DNA, the CDR3 is TGTGCCAGCATGAGCAGGGCAAGGGGGACTGAAGCTTTCTTT. Translation gives CASMSRARGTEAFF. The chain combines TRBV28 with TRBJ1-1; D is possibly TRBD1 (6 bases). Germline CDR1 is MDHEN and CDR2 is SYDVKM. V shed 7 bases and J shed 5 bases, with 17 bases lying between them. The CDR3 length is 14 residues.